The 28 T cell receptor beta chains below were found in one sample sequenced in a study of metastatic and nonmetastatic thyroid tumors. TCRdb re-analyzed the PCR reads using MiXCR. The data hold approximately 25,000 clones, with roughly a quarter observed a single time. Before thyroid surgery, none of the patients had received any treatment. Sample: blood. The receptors were sampled from a male donor with papillary thyroid cancer or a benign thyroid nodule (not recorded which). Some clones in this sample may be carry-over from other donors' samples.

This clone has at least ten counts. V gene TRBV5-4 combines with J gene TRBJ2-1, with 8 bases that match TRBD2. Unmatched junction bases numbered 3, after V lost 4 bases and J lost 0 bases. This CDR3 comprises 15 residues. Germline loops: CDR1 SGHNT, CDR2 YYREEE (reference sequence). The CDR3: CASSPGGTSYNEQFF. CDR3 sequence (DNA): TGTGCCAGCAGCCCGGGGGGGACCTCCTACAATGAGCAGTTCTTC. The full variable domain, its missing parts supplied by reference TRBV5-4 and TRBJ2-1, is ETGVTQSPTHLIKTRGQQVTLRCSSQSGHNTVSWYQQALGQGPQFIFQYYREEENGRGNFPPRFSGLQFPNYSSELNVNALELDDSALYLCASSPGGTSYNEQFFGPGTRLTVL.

There are a few counts of this clone. The chain links TRBV6-2 or TRBV6-3 to TRBJ1-6; the D is unclear. CDR1 is MNHEY and CDR2 is SVGEGT in the germline V gene. V lost 5 bases to trimming and J lost 7 bases, with 9 bases between them. The CDR3 totals 13 residues. The CDR3 protein is CASSKQENSPLHF. CDR3 DNA sequence: TGTGCCAGCAGTAAACAAGAAAATTCACCCCTCCACTTT.

By share, this clone counts as medium-sized. This chain joins TRBV6-1 and TRBJ2-7; a weak D match, TRBD2 (5 bases). The CDR3 consists of 13 residues. The ends were cut back, 8 bases at V and 10 bases at J, with 21 bases in the middle. Germline lookup yields CDR1 MNHNS and CDR2 SASEGT. CDR3 sequence: CASGIQEGAPQYF. The CDR3 region has the DNA TGTGCCAGCGGGATTCAAGAGGGAGCTCCCCAGTACTTC.

This clone appeared many times. The chain recombines TRBV3-1 with TRBJ1-1, with D possibly matching TRBD1 (5 bases). V lost 1 base to trimming and J lost 10 bases, with 13 bases between them. CDR1 is LGHDT, CDR2 YNNKEL, per germline (reference sequence). This CDR3 contains 13 residues. This CDR3 is CASSQGAGRLAFF. The CDR3 coding sequence is TGTGCCAGCAGCCAAGGTGCAGGGCGGCTAGCTTTCTTT.

This clone is deemed medium-sized (0.01 to 0.1%). The rearrangement uses TRBV5-1 and TRBJ2-7; 14 nucleotides align to TRBD2. Germline CDR1 and CDR2: SGHRS and YFSETQ. The CDR3 is 16 amino acids. V trimming: 0 bases; J trimming: 3 bases; junction bases outside the gene matches: 2. The CDR3 region has the DNA TGCGCCAGCAGCTTGGCTGGACTAGCGGGAGGCTACGAGCAGTACTTC. This translates into CASSLAGLAGGYEQYF.

This clone was found many times. The rearrangement uses TRBV9 and TRBJ1-3; 8 bases agree with TRBD1. There are 14 residues in the CDR3. Germline values: CDR1 SGDLS, CDR2 YYNGEE. With 0 bases clipped from V and 6 bases from J, the junction kept 2 bases outside the gene matches. In DNA, the CDR3 is TGTGCCAGCAGCGTAGAACAGGGGGTAAACACCATATATTTT. Residues: CASSVEQGVNTIYF.

This clone was seen ten or more times. The J gene is TRBJ2-7, the V gene TRBV19; 9 bases fit TRBD1. The CDR3 length is 15 residues. V lost 4 bases and J lost 6; bases outside the gene matches: 10. Germline values: CDR1 LNHDA, CDR2 SQIVND (reference sequence). The CDR3 sequence: CASSSTGTGTSEQYF. The CDR3 DNA reads as TGTGCCAGTAGTAGTACCGGGACAGGGACGTCCGAGCAGTACTTC.

This clone has a handful of counts. The junction and the germline gene differ at one end; a read error may be behind it. The chain combines TRBV20-1 with TRBJ2-1, with TRBD2 identical over 11 bases. This CDR3 comprises 14 residues. In germline, CDR1 is DFQATT, CDR2 SNEGSKA (reference sequence). CDR3 nucleotide sequence: TGCAGTGATCTGACTAGCGGGACCTACAATGAGCATTTCTTC. This codes for CSDLTSGTYNEHFF.

This clone is termed medium-sized. V usage is TRBV10-2 and J usage is TRBJ1-3, with D possibly TRBD1 on 6 matching bases. V was trimmed by 3 bases and J by 4 bases, leaving 16 bases between them. Germline loops: CDR1 WSHSY, CDR2 SAAADI. The CDR3 is 16 residues long. CDR3 DNA sequence: TGCGCCAGCAGTGATTTGCGACCAGGACAGGGAAACACCATATATTTT. It codes for CASSDLRPGQGNTIYF.

This clone was recorded many times. The chain couples TRBV29-1 to TRBJ1-1; a possible D gene is TRBD1 (5 bases). Trimming cost V 7 bases and J 2 bases, with 14 bases left between them. The V gene's germline CDR1 is SQVTM and CDR2 ANQGSEA. The CDR3 runs to 13 residues. CDR3 nucleotide sequence: TGCAGCGGGGGACCTCGTTCAAACACTGAAGCTTTCTTT. It specifies CSGGPRSNTEAFF.

Within the sample, this clone is medium-sized. The V and J genes are TRBV20-1 and TRBJ2-7; TRBD1 agrees at 8 bases. J gave up 2 bases and V 6 bases, and 12 bases lay outside the gene matches. In germline, CDR1 is DFQATT, CDR2 SNEGSKA (reference sequence). The CDR3 consists of 15 residues. CDR3 residues: CSANYRGSGTYEQYF. The CDR3 coding sequence is TGCAGTGCCAATTACAGGGGGTCGGGGACCTACGAGCAGTACTTC.

V gene TRBV20-1 combines with J gene TRBJ2-1; 10 nucleotides align to TRBD1. This CDR3 contains 13 residues. Germline-derived CDR1 and CDR2 are DFQATT and SNEGSKA (reference sequence). In DNA, the CDR3 is TGCAGCGAAGGGACAGGGGACTACAATGAGCAGTTCTTC. Protein sequence: CSEGTGDYNEQFF.

The genes are TRBV11-2 and TRBJ2-1; TRBD2 matches 15 bases. The germline V gene encodes CDR1 SGHAT and CDR2 FQNNGV. There are 18 residues in the CDR3. The ends lost 6 bases at V and 8 bases at J; junction bases unmatched: 14. CDR3 protein: CASRRGLAGGYTVDEQFF. DNA of the CDR3: TGTGCCAGCAGAAGGGGACTAGCGGGAGGTTATACGGTCGATGAGCAGTTCTTC.

A few counts support this clone. Relative to the germline gene, one junction end is altered; a read error may explain this. The genes are TRBV12-3 or TRBV12-4 and TRBJ1-6; D gene ambiguous. There are 15 residues in the CDR3. Here the CDR3 reads CASSFPTAYNSLLHF. CDR3 bases: TGTGCCAGCAGTTTCCCGACTGCATATAATTCACTCCTCCACTTT.

A few counts support this clone. The J gene is TRBJ1-2, the V gene TRBV6-2 or TRBV6-3; 8 bases are a match to TRBD1. With V trimmed by 0 bases and J by 6 bases, 3 bases remained unmatched. CDR1 and CDR2 (germline): MNHEY, SVGEGT. This CDR3 has 14 residues. The CDR3 reads CASSYSGQGDGYTF. DNA of the CDR3: TGTGCCAGCAGTTACTCCGGACAGGGAGATGGCTACACCTTC.

This clone has a count of ten or more. This chain joins TRBV30 and TRBJ2-2; 9 bases align to TRBD2. V shed 0 bases, J shed 7 bases, and the junction held 9 bases outside the gene matches. Per the germline V gene, CDR1 is GTSNPN and CDR2 is SVGIG (reference sequence). The CDR3 has 16 residues. As DNA, the CDR3 is TGTGCCTGGAGTGTACAGGCGGGAGGGACTGGCGGGGAGCTGTTTTTT. Amino acid sequence: CAWSVQAGGTGGELFF.

V gene TRBV20-1 combines with J gene TRBJ1-1; 7 nucleotides line up with TRBD1. The germline V gene has CDR1 DFQATT and CDR2 SNEGSKA (reference sequence). The ends lost 6 bases at V and 3 bases at J; junction bases unmatched: 4. CDR3 length: 12 residues. The CDR3 nucleotides read TGCAGTGCGAGAACAGGGGACACTGAAGCTTTCTTT. It encodes CSARTGDTEAFF.

This clone was counted many times. This chain uses TRBV7-9 with TRBJ2-5, with TRBD2 as a possible D gene (6 bases). Trimming removed 2 bases at V and 7 bases at J, with 23 bases between. Germline V gene sequence: CDR1 SEHNR, CDR2 FQNEAQ (reference sequence). This CDR3 comprises 17 residues. The CDR3: CASSLFGSGRGGVTQYF. The CDR3 region has the DNA TGTGCCAGCAGCTTATTCGGTTCTGGTCGGGGAGGAGTGACCCAGTACTTC. Drawing the rest from reference TRBV7-9 and TRBJ2-5, the complete variable domain is DTGVSQNPRHKITKRGQNVTFRCDPISEHNRLYWYRQTLGQGPEFLTYFQNEAQLEKSRLLSDRFSAERPKGSFSTLEIQRTEQGDSAMYLCASSLFGSGRGGVTQYFGPGTRLLVL.

This clone was observed many times. The chain employs TRBV27 and TRBJ1-5, with D perhaps TRBD1 (6 bases). Germline CDR1 and CDR2: MNHEY and SMNVEV (reference sequence). Trimming took 4 bases from V and 6 from J, leaving 13 bases between them. The CDR3 is made up of 14 amino acids. CDR3 sequence (DNA): TGTGCCAGCAGTTCCACAGGGTTCACTCAGCCCCAGCATTTT. It codes for CASSSTGFTQPQHF.

Many counts were recorded for this clone. The chain carries TRBV7-9 and TRBJ2-2, with TRBD2 matching over 8 bases. J gave up 4 bases and V 5 bases, and 6 bases lay outside the gene matches. Germline values: CDR1 SEHNR, CDR2 FQNEAQ (reference sequence). The length of the CDR3 is 15 residues. The chain's CDR3 is CASSLPGGATGELFF. The CDR3 DNA reads as TGTGCCAGCAGCCTCCCGGGGGGGGCCACCGGGGAGCTGTTTTTT.

This clone is a singleton in its sample. Possible read error: a much larger clone is one base away. This CDR3 is also generated by other DNA sequences in the sample. This sequence joins TRBV6-1 and TRBJ1-5, with D tentatively TRBD1 (6 bases). The CDR3 has 16 residues. Germline CDR1 is MNHNS and CDR2 is SASEGT. CDR3 region: CASSEADRSGYQPQHF. CDR3 nucleotides: TGTGCCAGCAGTGAAGCCGACAGGAGTGGGTATCAGCCACAGCATTTT.

Note on this clone: At one of its ends the junction is not consistent with the germline gene, which may arise from a read error. In the same sample, other DNA sequences code for this CDR3. The chain is built from TRBV5-1 and TRBJ2-3; TRBD1 matches at 7 bases. In germline, CDR1 is SGHRS, CDR2 YFSETQ. This CDR3 has 14 amino acids. As DNA, the CDR3 is TGCGCCAGCAGAGACAGGGTGGGGACAGACACGCAGTACTTT. Its translation is CASRDRVGTDTQYF.

This clone has just a few counts. This clone may be a read error of a much larger clone one base away. The V call is TRBV20-1, the J call TRBJ2-3, with TRBD2 identical over 14 bases. In germline, CDR1 is DFQATT, CDR2 SNEGSKA (reference sequence). The CDR3 has 15 amino acids. In DNA, the CDR3 is TGCGGTGCTGAGACTAGCGGGAGGGGCACAGATACGCAGTATTTT. Protein sequence: CGAETSGRGTDTQYF.

In its sample, this clone was seen many times. This chain joins TRBV29-1 and TRBJ1-3; 8 nucleotides align to TRBD1. Germline values: CDR1 SQVTM, CDR2 ANQGSEA. CDR3 size: 15 residues. Trimming at V came to 7 bases and at J to 0 bases, leaving 8 bases not matched to a gene. The CDR3 nucleotides are TGCAGCGCTGGGACAGGTTCGAGCTCTGGAAACACCATATATTTT. As protein: CSAGTGSSSGNTIYF.

The chain employs TRBV7-2 and TRBJ2-7; 9 bases map to TRBD1. There are 15 residues in the CDR3. Trimming at V came to 4 bases and at J to 1 base, leaving 5 bases not matched to a gene. CDR1 SGHTA and CDR2 FQGNSA come from the germline V gene. The CDR3 nucleotides are TGTGCCAGCAGCTCGTACAGGGGGCAGTCCTACGAGCAGTACTTC. Translated: CASSSYRGQSYEQYF. Full variable domain (outside the CDR3, taken from reference TRBV7-2 and TRBJ2-7): GAGVSQSPSNKVTEKGKDVELRCDPISGHTALYWYRQSLGQGLEFLIYFQGNSAPDKSGLPSDRFSAERTGGSVSTLTIQRTQQEDSAVYLCASSSYRGQSYEQYFGPGTRLTVT.

This clone has ten or more counts. The V and J genes are TRBV30 and TRBJ1-1; D call uncertain. The CDR3 runs 11 residues. The V end lost 4 bases, the J end lost 9 bases, and 12 bases lay between the germline ends. In germline, CDR1 is GTSNPN, CDR2 SVGIG (reference sequence). The CDR3 sequence is CAWTTPVQAFF. CDR3 bases: TGTGCCTGGACAACCCCCGTACAAGCTTTCTTT.

This clone was seen just once. This sequence joins TRBV5-1 and TRBJ1-1; no firm D call. Trimming removed 0 bases from V and 8 bases from J, with 11 bases in between. This CDR3 has 13 amino acids. Germline V CDR1 and CDR2: SGHRS, YFSETQ. CDR3 in amino acids: CASSLEGTVEAFF. CDR3 sequence (DNA): TGCGCCAGCAGCTTGGAGGGCACTGTCGAAGCTTTCTTT.

This clone was observed many times. This chain uses TRBV20-1 with TRBJ2-1; D ambiguous. CDR3 size: 16 residues. CDR1 is DFQATT, CDR2 SNEGSKA, per germline (reference sequence). The V gene lost 0 bases and the J gene lost 0 bases, with 12 bases spanning the gap. The CDR3 nucleotides are TGCAGTGCTAGAGATTGGAGCCCGAGCTCCTACAATGAGCAGTTCTTC. Translation: CSARDWSPSSYNEQFF.